The 15 T cell receptor beta chains in this list originate from one sample, sequenced in a study of neurological immune-mediated disorders. Via MiXCR, TCRdb re-called the 5' RACE reads, giving one row per CDR3 protein. The sample lists about 27,000 distinct CDR3 sequences; about 21% were seen once. Sequencing was performed on PBMCs. These receptors were taken from a woman aged 55 to 70 in good health.

This clonotype has ten or more counts. The chain recombines TRBV7-2 with TRBJ2-5; TRBD2 aligns across 7 bases. The CDR3 has 14 residues. The germline gives CDR1 SGHTA, CDR2 FQGNSA. The V segment lost 7 bases and the J segment 4 bases; nucleotides outside the gene matches: 9. The CDR3 loop reads CASTAGLGGETQYF. The CDR3 bases are TGTGCCAGCACCGCCGGACTAGGAGGAGAGACCCAGTACTTC. The variable domain in full, completed from reference TRBV7-2 and TRBJ2-5, reads GAGVSQSPSNKVTEKGKDVELRCDPISGHTALYWYRQSLGQGLEFLIYFQGNSAPDKSGLPSDRFSAERTGGSVSTLTIQRTQQEDSAVYLCASTAGLGGETQYFGPGTRLLVL.

This clonotype showed up many times. The chain recombines TRBV20-1 with TRBJ2-4; D may correspond to TRBD1 or TRBD2 (5 bases each). The germline V gene has CDR1 DFQATT and CDR2 SNEGSKA (reference sequence). The CDR3 runs to 14 residues. V was shortened by 6 bases and J by 0 bases, with 12 bases between the two germline ends. CDR3 residues: CSAREPSAKNIQYF. In DNA form, the CDR3 reads TGCAGTGCCAGGGAGCCTTCAGCCAAAAACATTCAGTACTTC.

V and J are TRBV20-1 and TRBJ2-2; 7 nucleotides agree with TRBD1. This CDR3 spans 14 amino acids. V dropped 3 bases and J dropped 8; count of bases not matched to a gene: 9. CDR1 and CDR2 (germline): DFQATT, SNEGSKA (reference sequence). For the CDR3, the DNA is TGCAGTGCTAGGAACAGGGGTAACAAAGGGGAGCTGTTTTTT. It translates to CSARNRGNKGELFF.

This sequence joins TRBV5-1 and TRBJ1-1, with TRBD1 matching over 7 bases. CDR3 length: 14 residues. V dropped 3 bases and J dropped 0; count of bases not matched to a gene: 2. Germline lookup yields CDR1 SGHRS and CDR2 YFSETQ. The CDR3 coding sequence is TGCGCCAGCAGCTCGGGACAGATGAACACTGAAGCTTTCTTT. It yields the protein CASSSGQMNTEAFF.

This clonotype was seen many times. The chain has TRBV10-3 and TRBJ1-5; D gene unclear. CDR1 and CDR2 (germline): ENHRY, SYGVKD. V lost 8 bases and J lost 0, with 8 bases in between. This CDR3 has 13 amino acids. The DNA of the CDR3 is TGTGCCATCTCATGGGGTAGCAATCAGCCCCAGCATTTT. This encodes CAISWGSNQPQHF.

In this sample, this clonotype turned up many times. The rearrangement uses TRBV25-1 and TRBJ1-3, with D possibly matching TRBD1 (5 bases). This CDR3 contains 16 residues. V lost 0 bases and J lost 0, with 9 bases in between. Germline values: CDR1 MGHDK, CDR2 SYGVNS. The CDR3 loop is CASSEYGGISGNTIYF. As DNA, the CDR3 is TGTGCCAGCAGTGAATACGGGGGTATCTCTGGAAACACCATATATTTT.

The V and J genes are TRBV27 and TRBJ2-7; D is ambiguous. The V end was cut by 2 bases, the J end by 5 bases, with 7 bases between. The CDR3 loop spans 12 amino acids. CDR1 is MNHEY, CDR2 SMNVEV, per germline (reference sequence). This chain's CDR3 is CASSLVGHEQYF. CDR3 bases: TGTGCCAGCAGTTTAGTCGGCCACGAGCAGTACTTC.

The table lists this clonotype with many counts. The chain links TRBV20-1 to TRBJ2-3; TRBD1 or TRBD2 may be the D gene (6 bases each). The CDR3 has 13 amino acids. Germline V lookup: CDR1 DFQATT, CDR2 SNEGSKA (reference sequence). Between the trimmed V and J ends, which lost 2 bases and 4 bases, there was a span of 10 bases. In nucleotides, the CDR3 is TGCAGTGCTAGATTGGAGGGGGCAGATACGCAGTATTTT. Protein: CSARLEGADTQYF.

This clonotype was seen ten or more times. The chain carries TRBV5-5 and TRBJ2-1; 7 positions agree with TRBD1. The CDR3 is 15 residues long. Germline V gene lookup returns CDR1 SGHKS and CDR2 YYEKEE (reference sequence). The V gene end was trimmed by 4 bases and the J gene end by 0 bases; junction bases not matched to a gene: 4. CDR3 sequence: CASSRTGDSYNEQFF. The CDR3 bases are TGTGCCAGCAGCCGGACAGGTGACTCCTACAATGAGCAGTTCTTC. Combining the CDR3 with reference TRBV5-5 and TRBJ2-1 gives the whole variable domain DAGVTQSPTHLIKTRGQQVTLRCSPISGHKSVSWYQQVLGQGPQFIFQYYEKEERGRGNFPDRFSARQFPNYSSELNVNALLLGDSALYLCASSRTGDSYNEQFFGPGTRLTVL.

This clonotype was observed many times. The V and J genes are TRBV29-1 and TRBJ2-7; no reliable D call. With 1 base removed from V and 5 bases from J, the gap between germline ends came to 6 bases. The CDR3 is made up of 11 amino acids. Per the germline V gene, CDR1 is SQVTM and CDR2 is ANQGSEA. CDR3 sequence (DNA): TGCAGCGTTGAAGGTTCGAACGAGCAGTACTTC. This gives the protein CSVEGSNEQYF.

This clonotype was counted many times. The chain is built from TRBV7-3 and TRBJ2-1, with D possibly TRBD2 on 5 matching bases. This CDR3 comprises 15 residues. Germline V lookup: CDR1 SGHTA, CDR2 FQGTGA. Trimming shortened V by 4 bases and J by 0 bases, and 10 bases separated the two germline ends. The CDR3 sequence: CASSSRGFSYNEQFF. The DNA of the CDR3 is TGTGCCAGCAGCTCCCGGGGATTCTCCTACAATGAGCAGTTCTTC.

The chain carries TRBV5-1 and TRBJ2-1; 9 nucleotides agree with TRBD2. The germline gives CDR1 SGHRS, CDR2 YFSETQ. The V and J ends lost 0 bases and 2 bases, in that order; junction bases with no gene match: 3. The CDR3 is 16 residues long. The chain's CDR3 is CASSLGPSGTYNEQFF. CDR3 DNA: TGCGCCAGCAGCTTGGGCCCTAGCGGGACCTACAATGAGCAGTTCTTC.

This clonotype came up many times. The J gene is TRBJ1-2, the V gene TRBV29-1; tentative D call: TRBD1 (5 bases). This CDR3 has 14 amino acids. V was pared by 6 bases and J by 2 bases, with 16 bases between. Germline-derived CDR1 and CDR2 are SQVTM and ANQGSEA. The CDR3 DNA is TGCAGCGTGCGGAAGAGTGGGGCGAACTATGGCTACACCTTC. This translates into CSVRKSGANYGYTF.

The chain carries TRBV6-2 or TRBV6-3 and TRBJ2-7; 11 nucleotides match TRBD2. V shed 9 bases and J 4 bases; nucleotides not matched to a gene: 5. This CDR3 is 13 amino acids long. The germline V gene encodes CDR1 MNHEY and CDR2 SVGEGT. For the CDR3, the DNA is TGTGCCAGTTACGGGACTAGCGGTTACGAGCAGTACTTC. Protein: CASYGTSGYEQYF.

The count of this clonotype is one. No DNA is shown, since the ends of the CDR3 on it are uncertain; the CDR3 is the one TCRdb lists. The chain uses TRBV7-2 and TRBJ1-6; the table's D call TRBD1 went unverified against the DNA. Germline assignment: CDR1 SGHTA and CDR2 FQGNSA. The CDR3 extends over 20 residues, inclusive of both ends. The CDR3: CASSFYICSAADRGDSPLHF.